This T cell receptor (beta chain) was observed in a study of read filtering for tumor transcriptome and immune sequencing. Overall study context: Mean patient age was approximately 66 years, range 47 to 80; 16 to 20 male, more than 11 female. About 8 patients were R-ISS I, 16 were R-ISS II, about seven were R-ISS III.

Regarding the study as a whole: Correlation between methods rose after single-read clonotypes were removed.

Molecular barcoded adaptors covering alpha/delta and beta/gamma chains were used on 400 to 450 ng RNA. One entry per CDR3 protein, called by TCRdb with MiXCR from the reads. This sample has approximately 58,000 distinct CDR3 sequences; 20% to 25% occur once, and the top ten carry about 18%. A word on this clonotype: Its antigen is unknown. This sequence may be a read error, since a much larger clone differs from it by one base.

V was pared by 6 bases and J by 0 bases, with 11 bases between. This CDR3 region has 14 residues. The sequence derives from a donor at least 40 years old with multiple myeloma. The genes are TRBV12-3 or TRBV12-4 and TRBJ1-1; a possible D gene is TRBD1 (5 bases). Sequenced sample: a population of CD138-negative cells sorted from bone marrow. The chain's CDR3 is CASSQGLMNTEAFF. The CDR3 nucleotides are TGTGCCAGCAGCCAGGGACTGATGAACACTGAAGCTTTCTTT.